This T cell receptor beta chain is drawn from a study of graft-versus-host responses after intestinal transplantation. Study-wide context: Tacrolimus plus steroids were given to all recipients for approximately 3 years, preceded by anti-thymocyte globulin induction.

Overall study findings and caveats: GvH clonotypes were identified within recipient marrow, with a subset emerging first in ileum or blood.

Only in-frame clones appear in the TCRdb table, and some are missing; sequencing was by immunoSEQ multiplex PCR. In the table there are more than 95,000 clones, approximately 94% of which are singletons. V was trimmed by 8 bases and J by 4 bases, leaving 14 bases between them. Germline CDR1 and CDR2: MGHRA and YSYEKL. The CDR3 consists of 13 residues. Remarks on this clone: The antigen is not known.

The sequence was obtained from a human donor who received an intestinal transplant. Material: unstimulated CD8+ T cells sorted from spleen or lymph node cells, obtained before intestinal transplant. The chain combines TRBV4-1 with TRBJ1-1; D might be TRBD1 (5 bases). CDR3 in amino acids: CASEGHGGTEAFF. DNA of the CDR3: TGCGCCAGCGAAGGACACGGGGGCACTGAAGCTTTCTTT.